This T cell receptor (beta chain) was found in a study of identifying expanded T cells in peripheral blood. The V gene end was trimmed by 7 bases and the J gene end by 7 bases; junction bases not matched to a gene: 9. From germline, CDR1 is LNHDA and CDR2 SQIVND (reference sequence). The CDR3 loop spans 14 amino acids. Measured with immunoSEQ multiplex PCR; TCRdb has only the in-frame clones, and not every one. This table has over 90,000 clones, approximately 85% appearing once. Whole-study findings and limits: Approximately two-week clone count variance significantly increased as total template count grew.

As regards this clone: The antigen is undetermined.

V and J are TRBV19 and TRBJ2-5, with 10 positions matching TRBD2. The receptor comes from a person aged 18 to 70 in good health. Specimen: blood. In nucleotides, the CDR3 is TGTGCCAGTAATCCGGGACTAGCGTCCGGGACCCAGTACTTC. Encoded protein: CASNPGLASGTQYF.